The 21 T cell receptor beta chains given below trace back to one sample, sequenced in a study of blood T cell repertoires in COVID-19. Profiling relied on immunoSEQ multiplex PCR, and the TCRdb table lists in-frame clones only, not all of them. Of roughly 380,000 clones in the sample, 89% were seen once. Sequencing was carried out using peripheral blood. Receptor source: a woman aged 40 to 50 with COVID-19, enrolled during active disease.

The chain is built from TRBV27 and TRBJ2-7, with 10 bases lining up with TRBD1. CDR3 length: 16 amino acids. The V segment lost 5 bases and the J segment 3 bases; nucleotides outside the gene matches: 10. Looked up from germline, CDR1 is MNHEY and CDR2 is SMNVEV (reference sequence). CDR3 sequence (DNA): TGTGCCAGCAGTCCTGGGGTGGGACAGGGGAGCTACGAGCAGTACTTC. It encodes CASSPGVGQGSYEQYF.

This sequence joins TRBV27 and TRBJ2-7, with TRBD1 matching over 11 bases. The CDR3 is made up of 19 amino acids. The germline CDR1 and CDR2 sequences are MNHEY and SMNVEV (reference sequence). V dropped 6 bases and J dropped 0; count of bases not matched to a gene: 16. Written as DNA, the CDR3 is TGTGCCAGCAGGCCACCGGGACAGGGGGGCCTAAGGAGCTCCTACGAGCAGTACTTC. This gives the protein CASRPPGQGGLRSSYEQYF.

The J gene is TRBJ2-7, the V gene TRBV30; D is ambiguous. In germline, CDR1 is GTSNPN, CDR2 SVGIG (reference sequence). The CDR3 is 13 residues long. V was pared by 2 bases and J by 1 base, with 9 bases between. CDR3 in amino acids: CAWSITDSYEQYF. CDR3 coding DNA: TGTGCCTGGAGTATAACAGATTCCTACGAGCAGTACTTC.

The chain has TRBV5-5 and TRBJ1-4; TRBD1 matches 7 bases. Germline values: CDR1 SGHKS, CDR2 YYEKEE (reference sequence). Unmatched junction bases numbered 4, after V lost 0 bases and J lost 8 bases. The CDR3 contains 14 residues. The CDR3 loop reads CASSLGARGEKLFF. The CDR3, as DNA: TGTGCCAGCAGCTTGGGTGCCAGGGGGGAAAAACTGTTTTTT.

This chain uses TRBV19 with TRBJ2-5, with 7 bases that match TRBD2. Looked up from germline, CDR1 is LNHDA and CDR2 is SQIVND (reference sequence). With V trimmed by 3 bases and J by 4 bases, 2 bases remained unmatched. This CDR3 contains 13 residues. The CDR3 DNA follows: TGTGCCAGTAGTATTGCGGGAGCAGAGACCCAGTACTTC. Protein product: CASSIAGAETQYF.

The chain recombines TRBV27 with TRBJ2-7; a weak D match, TRBD1 (6 bases). Trimming removed 4 bases at V and 3 bases at J, with 10 bases between. The germline V gene has CDR1 MNHEY and CDR2 SMNVEV (reference sequence). This CDR3 has 13 residues. The CDR3 reads CASSSGTNYEQYF. The DNA for the CDR3 is TGTGCCAGCAGTTCAGGGACAAACTACGAGCAGTACTTC.

CDR3 sequence (DNA): TGCGCCAGCAGTCTAATCTATAGGCCTCAGGACAGGGTTAGCAATCAGCCCCAGCATTTT. Translating it yields CASSLIYRPQDRVSNQPQHF. The chain links TRBV23-1 to TRBJ1-5, with TRBD1 matching over 8 bases. TRBV23-1 is assigned to the ORF class and has an uncertain function. V gave up 4 bases and J gave up 0 bases; unmatched junction bases: 17. This CDR3 is built from 20 residues.

V usage is TRBV10-3 and J usage is TRBJ1-2; tentatively, D is TRBD1 (5 bases). CDR3 length: 13 residues. V lost 5 bases and J 8 bases, leaving 15 bases between the germline ends. The germline CDR1 and CDR2 sequences are ENHRY and SYGVKD. The CDR3 here is CAISMQGLQGYTF. The CDR3 DNA is TGTGCCATCAGTATGCAGGGTTTGCAGGGCTACACCTTC.

The chain joins TRBV25-1 to TRBJ1-6; 7 bases align to TRBD1. CDR1 and CDR2 from the germline V gene are MGHDK and SYGVNS. V was clipped by 5 bases and J by 4 bases; unmatched bases: 5. The CDR3 has 15 residues. The CDR3 DNA reads as TGTGCCAGCAGTCCACCGACAGGGTATAATTCACCCCTCCACTTT. It yields the protein CASSPPTGYNSPLHF.

V usage is TRBV19 and J usage is TRBJ2-3; 7 bases match TRBD2. Germline CDR1 LNHDA, CDR2 SQIVND (reference sequence). CDR3 size: 15 residues. The junction had 2 bases not matched to a gene; V was cut back by 1 base and J by 1 base. The CDR3 DNA reads TGTGCCAGTAGTATAGGGGAGGGAGGCACAGATACGCAGTATTTT. Translated, it gives CASSIGEGGTDTQYF.

This chain links TRBV19 with TRBJ1-1, with D hard to call. The CDR3 covers 14 residues. Germline lookup yields CDR1 LNHDA and CDR2 SQIVND (reference sequence). Trimming removed 3 bases at V and 6 bases at J, with 14 bases between. The CDR3 here is CASSIVGANAEAFF. The CDR3 DNA is TGTGCCAGTAGTATTGTAGGAGCCAACGCTGAAGCTTTCTTT.

V gene TRBV6-6 combines with J gene TRBJ1-6; D is possibly TRBD1 (6 bases). This CDR3 region has 13 residues. V was shortened by 6 bases and J by 9 bases, with 12 bases between the two germline ends. Per germline, CDR1 MNHNY and CDR2 SVGAGI (reference sequence). DNA of the CDR3: TGTGCCAGCAGCCTTAAGGACAGTTCACCCCTCCACTTT. Residues: CASSLKDSSPLHF.

This rearrangement joins TRBV30 to TRBJ1-1; D not certain. CDR3 size: 13 residues. Germline CDR1 GTSNPN, CDR2 SVGIG (reference sequence). The V end lost 1 base, the J end lost 0 bases, and 6 bases lay between the germline ends. The CDR3 loop is CAWSGQLNTEAFF. For the CDR3, the DNA is TGTGCCTGGAGTGGGCAATTGAACACTGAAGCTTTCTTT.

This clone appeared a single time. The J gene is TRBJ2-2, the V gene TRBV4-3; 7 bases align to TRBD2. With 0 bases clipped from V and 7 bases from J, the junction kept 11 bases outside the gene matches. Per the germline V gene, CDR1 is LGHNA and CDR2 is YSLEER. The length of the CDR3 is 17 residues. The CDR3 loop is CASSQDPGGRDHGELFF. The CDR3 DNA reads as TGCGCCAGCAGCCAAGATCCGGGAGGCAGGGACCACGGGGAGCTGTTTTTT.

The gene calls are TRBV18 and TRBJ2-2; TRBD2 is a possible D gene (6 bases). Per germline, CDR1 KGHSH and CDR2 LQKENI. There are 16 residues in the CDR3. Trimming took 3 bases from V and 0 from J, leaving 11 bases between them. The CDR3 DNA reads as TGTGCCAGCTCACCCTATAGCGGCGCGAACACCGGGGAGCTGTTTTTT. This gives the protein CASSPYSGANTGELFF.

This chain joins TRBV2 and TRBJ1-3; D is ambiguous. The CDR3 runs to 13 residues. Germline CDR1 SNHLY, CDR2 FYNNEI. V gave up 8 bases and J gave up 2 bases, with 10 bases separating them. CDR3 region: CASRGETGNTIYF. CDR3 bases: TGTGCCAGCCGCGGTGAAACTGGAAACACCATATATTTT.

This chain joins TRBV19 and TRBJ2-4, with a weak D call TRBD1 (6 bases). Trimming cost V 1 base and J 11 bases, with 9 bases left between them. The CDR3 has 12 residues. CDR1 is LNHDA and CDR2 is SQIVND in the germline V gene (reference sequence). As DNA, the CDR3 is TGTGCCAGTAGTATAGCCGGGACATTTCAGTACTTC. Translated, it gives CASSIAGTFQYF.

V gene TRBV7-2 combines with J gene TRBJ2-5, with 8 bases that match TRBD1. This CDR3 has 14 residues. Germline assignment: CDR1 SGHTA and CDR2 FQGNSA. V was clipped by 5 bases and J by 5 bases; unmatched bases: 7. The CDR3 DNA sequence: TGTGCCAGCAGCCCAGGGGGCGCGGTGGAGACCCAGTACTTC. Encoded protein: CASSPGGAVETQYF.

The chain recombines TRBV6-5 with TRBJ1-1; tentatively, D is TRBD1 (5 bases). V lost 1 base and J lost 6, with 12 bases in between. The CDR3 runs to 14 residues. Germline V gene data show CDR1 as MNHEY and CDR2 as SVGAGI. CDR3 in amino acids: CASSYWQGGPEAFF. CDR3 DNA: TGTGCCAGCAGTTACTGGCAGGGTGGCCCTGAAGCTTTCTTT.

This clone has just a few counts. V gene TRBV6-2 or TRBV6-3 combines with J gene TRBJ2-3, with 7 bases matching TRBD1. The length of the CDR3 is 14 residues. Germline trimming cut 2 bases from V and 4 bases from J; bases unmatched to any gene: 3. Germline V lookup: CDR1 MNHEY, CDR2 SVGEGT. This CDR3 reads CASSYLQGADTQYF. CDR3 bases: TGTGCCAGCAGTTACCTCCAGGGGGCAGATACGCAGTATTTT.

The chain has TRBV28 and TRBJ1-6, with D unclear. CDR3 length: 12 amino acids. V dropped 8 bases and J dropped 4 bases, with 6 bases sitting between them. The germline CDR1 and CDR2 sequences are MDHEN and SYDVKM. The CDR3 region has the DNA TGTGCCAGCCTGGAGTATAATTCACCCCTCCACTTT. It encodes CASLEYNSPLHF.